This T cell receptor (beta chain) was profiled in a study of blood T cell repertoires in COVID-19. This clone was seen just once. Sequencing was performed with immunoSEQ multiplex PCR; in TCRdb, only in-frame clones are kept and a portion is missing. Of 50,000 to 75,000 clones listed, around four fifths are singletons. In germline, CDR1 is MNHEY, CDR2 SVGAGI. The CDR3 covers 14 residues. Trimming removed 6 bases from V and 5 bases from J; junction bases left unmatched: 5. Sequences were obtained from peripheral blood. The source of this sequence is a man aged 55 to 70 with COVID-19, enrolled during active disease. V gene TRBV6-5 combines with J gene TRBJ2-4; the match to TRBD1 covers 9 bases. DNA for the CDR3: TGTGCCAGCAGGGCCCGGGACAGGGAAAACATTCAGTACTTC. Residues: CASRARDRENIQYF.